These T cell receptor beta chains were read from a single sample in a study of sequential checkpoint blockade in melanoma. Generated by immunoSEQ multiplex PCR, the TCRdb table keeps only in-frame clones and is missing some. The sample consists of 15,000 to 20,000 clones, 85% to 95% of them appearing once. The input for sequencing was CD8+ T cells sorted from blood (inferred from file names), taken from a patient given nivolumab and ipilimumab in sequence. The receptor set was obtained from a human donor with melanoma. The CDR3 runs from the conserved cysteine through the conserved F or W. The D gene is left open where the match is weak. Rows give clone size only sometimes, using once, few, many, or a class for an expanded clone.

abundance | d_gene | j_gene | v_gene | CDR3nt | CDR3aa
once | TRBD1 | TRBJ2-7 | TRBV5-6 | TGTGCCAGCAGCTTGGAGGGTTGGGGACAGAGATCCTACGAGCAGTACTTC | CASSLEGWGQRSYEQYF
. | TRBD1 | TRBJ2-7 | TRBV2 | TGTGCCAGCAGAGGACATCCGGGACAGGTATACTCCTACGAGCAGTACTTC | CASRGHPGQVYSYEQYF
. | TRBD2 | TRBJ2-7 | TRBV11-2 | TGTGCCAGCAGCTTAGGTGCGGGGGCCTACGAGCAGTACTTC | CASSLGAGAYEQYF
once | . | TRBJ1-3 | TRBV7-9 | TGTGCCAGCAGATGGGGGCGTAACACCATATATTTT | CASRWGRNTIYF
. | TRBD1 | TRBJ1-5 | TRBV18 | TGTGCCAGCTCAACGGCACAGGGGGTTCAGCCCCAGCATTTT | CASSTAQGVQPQHF
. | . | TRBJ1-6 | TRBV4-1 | TGCGCCAGCAGCCAGGGACTGTATAATTCACCCCTCCACTTT | CASSQGLYNSPLHF
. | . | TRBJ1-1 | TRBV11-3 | TGTGCCAGCAGCTTTGGAGGCCCGAACACTGAAGCTTTCTTT | CASSFGGPNTEAFF
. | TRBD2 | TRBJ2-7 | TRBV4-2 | TGTGCCAGCAGCCCTGGACTAGCGGGAGTCTACGAGCAGTACTTC | CASSPGLAGVYEQYF
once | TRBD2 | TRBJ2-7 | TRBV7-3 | TGTGCCAGCAGCGCCAGGACTAGCGGGATCTCCTACGAGCAGTACTTC | CASSARTSGISYEQYF
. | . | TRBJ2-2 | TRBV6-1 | TGTGCCAGCAGTGAAGAAACAGGGAACACCGGGGAGCTGTTTTTT | CASSEETGNTGELFF
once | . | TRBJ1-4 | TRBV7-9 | TGTGCCAGCAGTTTAGGGAGAACAGGAGTAAATGAAAAACTGTTTTTT | CASSLGRTGVNEKLFF
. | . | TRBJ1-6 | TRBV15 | TGTGCCACCAGCAGAGATAGAGTTAATTCACCCCTCCACTTT | CATSRDRVNSPLHF
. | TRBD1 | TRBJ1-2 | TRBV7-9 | TGTGCCAGCAGCCGAGGGACAGGGAAGGACTATGGCTACACCTTC | CASSRGTGKDYGYTF
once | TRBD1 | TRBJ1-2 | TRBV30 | TGTGCCTGGACCGTCCGGGACAGGGTTTGGACGAATGGCTACACCTTC | CAWTVRDRVWTNGYTF
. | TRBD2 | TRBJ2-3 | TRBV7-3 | TGTGCCAGCAGCTTAGCGGGGGGTACAGATACGCAGTATTTT | CASSLAGGTDTQYF
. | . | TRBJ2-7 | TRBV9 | TGTGCCAGCAGCGTAGGCCCAGGGGCCTACGAGCAGTACTTC | CASSVGPGAYEQYF
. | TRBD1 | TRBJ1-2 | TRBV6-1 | TGTGCCAGCAGCCCGTCCAGGGGGGTTGAAAACACCTTC | CASSPSRGVENTF
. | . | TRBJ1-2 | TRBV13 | TGTGCCAGCAGCTTACCATCGGCAGGGCAGAACTATGGCTACACCTTC | CASSLPSAGQNYGYTF
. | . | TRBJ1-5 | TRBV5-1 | TGCGCCAGCAGCCCCGCAGGTGATCAGCCCCAGCATTTT | CASSPAGDQPQHF
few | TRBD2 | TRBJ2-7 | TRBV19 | TGTGCCAGTAGTATAGCGGGAGGCGCCTACGAGCAGTACTTC | CASSIAGGAYEQYF
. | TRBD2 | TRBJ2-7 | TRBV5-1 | TGCGCCAGCAGCTCCCTTAGCGGGAGCTACGAGCAGTACTTC | CASSSLSGSYEQYF
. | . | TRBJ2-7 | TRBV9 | TGTGCCAGCAGCCCGCGGGACCCTCCTTCCCCTCGGGAGCAGTACTTC | CASSPRDPPSPREQYF
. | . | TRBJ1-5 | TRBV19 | TGTGCCAGTAGTATAGGCCGAGGCAATCAGCCCCAGCATTTT | CASSIGRGNQPQHF
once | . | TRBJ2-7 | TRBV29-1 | TGCAGCGTTGTGTCAGCGGGCGAGCAGTACTTC | CSVVSAGEQYF
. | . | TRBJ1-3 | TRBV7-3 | TGTGCCAGCAGCTTGCACAGGACTGGAAACACCATATATTTT | CASSLHRTGNTIYF
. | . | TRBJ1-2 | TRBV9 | TGTGCCAGCAGCGTAAGGGAGGGATATGGCTACACCTTC | CASSVREGYGYTF
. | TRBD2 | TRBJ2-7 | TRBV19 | TGTGCCAGTAGTATAGTACTAGCGGGCGAAACCGAGCAGTACTTC | CASSIVLAGETEQYF
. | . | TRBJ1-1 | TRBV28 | TGTGCCAGCAGAAGCGGGGGGCTCACTGAAGCTTTCTTT | CASRSGGLTEAFF
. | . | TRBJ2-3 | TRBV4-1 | TGCGCCAGCAGCCAGACCCCCCCGGGGGCAGATACGCAGTATTTT | CASSQTPPGADTQYF
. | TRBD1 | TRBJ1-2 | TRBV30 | TGTGCCGGGCACGACAGGGGTGGAGGCTACACCTTC | CAGHDRGGGYTF
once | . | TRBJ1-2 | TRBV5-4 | TGTGCCAGCAGCTTCAGGGGTACTAACTATGGCTACACCTTC | CASSFRGTNYGYTF
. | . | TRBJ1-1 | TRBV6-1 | TGTGCCAGCAGTTTATCCAGGGTTATGAACACTGAAGCTTTCTTT | CASSLSRVMNTEAFF
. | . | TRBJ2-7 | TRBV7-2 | TGTGCCAGCAGCTTAGGGGGTAGCGGTTTTTTCTACGAGCAGTACTTC | CASSLGGSGFFYEQYF
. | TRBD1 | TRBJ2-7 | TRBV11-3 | TGTGCCAGCAGCCCCGGGACAGGTGTCCCCTACGAGCAGTACTTC | CASSPGTGVPYEQYF
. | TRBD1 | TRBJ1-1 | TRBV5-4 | TGTGCCAGCAGTACCCGGGACAGCGGTGAAGCTTTCTTT | CASSTRDSGEAFF
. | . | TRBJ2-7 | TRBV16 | TGTGCCAGCAGCCATGGTACGGGGTCCTACGAGCAGTACTTC | CASSHGTGSYEQYF
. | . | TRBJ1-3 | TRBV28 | TGTGCCAGCAGTTTCCTGACAGGTTACGGAAACACCATATATTTT | CASSFLTGYGNTIYF
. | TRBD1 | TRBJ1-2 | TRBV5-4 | TGTGCCAGCAGTCAGGCGGGACAGGGTAACTATGGCTACACCTTC | CASSQAGQGNYGYTF
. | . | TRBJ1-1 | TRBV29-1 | TGCAGCGTTACAGGGTCGGGAGCTTTCTTT | CSVTGSGAFF
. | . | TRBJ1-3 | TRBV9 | TGTGCCAGCAGCGCAGGGATCTCTGGAAACACCATATATTTT | CASSAGISGNTIYF
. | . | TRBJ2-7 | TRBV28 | TGTGCCAGCAGTTTAATTGACTCCTCCTACGAGCAGTACTTC | CASSLIDSSYEQYF
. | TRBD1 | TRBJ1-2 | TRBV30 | TGTGCCTGTGGACAGGGGTTAAGGAACTATGGCTACACCTTC | CACGQGLRNYGYTF